A single sample gave rise to the 16 T cell receptor beta chains below, sequenced in a study of shared clonotypes between healthy human individuals. The assay was immunoSEQ multiplex PCR, and TCRdb's table has in-frame clones only and misses some. The table has millions of clones, 95% seen once; the top ten hold 0.1% to 0.15%. Material: naive CD4+ T cells sorted from blood. Subset defined: CD45RA+ positively selected. The receptor set was obtained from a man aged 18 to 30 in good health.

The J gene is TRBJ1-5, the V gene TRBV11-1, with D maybe TRBD1 (5 bases). This CDR3 spans 12 amino acids. Per the germline V gene, CDR1 is SGHAT and CDR2 is FQDESV (reference sequence). V lost 4 bases and J lost 5, with 6 bases in between. The CDR3 is CASSSTDQPQHF. The CDR3 region has the DNA TGTGCCAGCAGCTCGACAGATCAGCCCCAGCATTTT.

This clone was seen more than once but under ten times. The chain carries TRBV28 and TRBJ2-7; 7 bases match TRBD1. Germline values: CDR1 MDHEN, CDR2 SYDVKM. V was pared by 5 bases and J by 3 bases, with 1 base of the junction left unmatched. The CDR3 consists of 12 residues. The CDR3 sequence is CASSTGVYEQYF. As DNA, the CDR3 is TGTGCCAGCAGTACAGGGGTCTACGAGCAGTACTTC. The full variable domain, its missing parts supplied by reference TRBV28 and TRBJ2-7, is DVKVTQSSRYLVKRTGEKVFLECVQDMDHENMFWYRQDPGLGLRLIYFSYDVKMKEKGDIPEGYSVSREKKERFSLILESASTNQTSMYLCASSTGVYEQYFGPGTRLTVT.

The chain couples TRBV14 to TRBJ2-5; D call uncertain. Germline CDR1 SGHDN, CDR2 FVKESK. The CDR3 totals 16 residues. Trimming removed 1 base from V and 5 bases from J, with 17 bases in between. The DNA for the CDR3 is TGTGCCAGCAGCCAAGTCGTGGGCGCATTGTCCGAGACCCAGTACTTC. Protein sequence: CASSQVVGALSETQYF.

The chain is built from TRBV30 and TRBJ2-3; D gene uncertain. V was clipped by 5 bases and J by 3 bases, with 6 bases between them. The CDR3 runs 11 residues. Germline loops: CDR1 GTSNPN, CDR2 SVGIG (reference sequence). CDR3 nucleotides: TGTGCCTGGGAGAAAACAGATACGCAGTATTTT. Its protein is CAWEKTDTQYF.

The chain couples TRBV28 to TRBJ1-2, with D unresolved. Per the germline V gene, CDR1 is MDHEN and CDR2 is SYDVKM. The CDR3 is 15 residues long. V lost 5 bases and J lost 4, with 17 bases in between. The CDR3 region is CASSPALGRPYGYTF. The CDR3, as DNA: TGTGCCAGCAGTCCCGCTCTCGGGCGCCCCTATGGCTACACCTTC.

The V gene is TRBV25-1, the J gene TRBJ1-4; D possibly corresponds to TRBD1 (6 bases). The CDR3 totals 14 residues. V was shortened by 1 base and J by 8 bases, with 11 bases between the two germline ends. In germline, CDR1 is MGHDK, CDR2 SYGVNS. CDR3 nucleotides: TGTGCCAGCAGTGAATCTCAGGGGAGGGAAAAACTGTTTTTT. Protein: CASSESQGREKLFF.

With regard to this clone: The sample has other DNA sequences that encode this CDR3 too. V gene TRBV18 combines with J gene TRBJ1-5; possible D gene TRBD1, 5 bases. The germline V and J ends were trimmed by 4 bases and 5 bases, with 9 bases remaining between them. Germline lookup yields CDR1 KGHSH and CDR2 LQKENI. The CDR3 loop spans 13 amino acids. CDR3 residues: CASSQGPDQPQHF. The CDR3 nucleotides are TGTGCCAGCTCACAGGGGCCGGATCAGCCCCAGCATTTT.

This chain connects TRBV28 to TRBJ1-5, with 9 nucleotides matching TRBD1. There are 15 residues in the CDR3. Losses at the gene ends were 7 bases for V and 6 bases for J; bases not matched to a gene: 10. Per the germline V gene, CDR1 is MDHEN and CDR2 is SYDVKM. CDR3 region: CASKYTGGLGQPQHF. The CDR3 DNA sequence: TGTGCCAGCAAATACACAGGGGGCTTGGGTCAGCCCCAGCATTTT.

The chain carries TRBV6-5 and TRBJ2-1; D assignment may be TRBD1 or TRBD2 (6 bases each). The CDR3 consists of 14 residues. CDR1 MNHEY and CDR2 SVGAGI come from the germline V gene. The V and J ends lost 6 bases and 5 bases respectively, with 14 bases between them. CDR3 protein: CASSPPGAHNEQFF. CDR3 DNA: TGTGCCAGCAGCCCTCCGGGGGCTCACAATGAGCAGTTCTTC.

V gene TRBV18 combines with J gene TRBJ2-7; possibly TRBD1 for D (6 bases). CDR1 and CDR2 (germline): KGHSH, LQKENI. The CDR3 runs to 16 residues. V was shortened by 1 base and J by 0 bases, with 13 bases between the two germline ends. This CDR3 reads CASSPLQGGSSYEQYF. The CDR3 nucleotides are TGTGCCAGCTCACCACTCCAAGGGGGAAGCTCCTACGAGCAGTACTTC. Combining the CDR3 with reference TRBV18 and TRBJ2-7 gives the whole variable domain NAGVMQNPRHLVRRRGQEARLRCSPMKGHSHVYWYRQLPEEGLKFMVYLQKENIIDESGMPKERFSAEFPKEGPSILRIQQVVRGDSAAYFCASSPLQGGSSYEQYFGPGTRLTVT.

This clone was counted a single time. This rearrangement joins TRBV5-1 to TRBJ2-1, with no clear D. CDR1 and CDR2 from the germline V gene are SGHRS and YFSETQ. V shed 0 bases and J shed 3 bases, with 13 bases lying between them. The CDR3 runs 16 residues. CDR3 DNA sequence: TGCGCCAGCAGCTTGGAAAACAGTTTCATCTACAATGAGCAGTTCTTC. This codes for CASSLENSFIYNEQFF.

The chain couples TRBV9 to TRBJ2-1; 8 bases agree with TRBD1. Unmatched junction bases numbered 10, after V lost 1 base and J lost 7 bases. This CDR3 has 16 amino acids. Per the germline V gene, CDR1 is SGDLS and CDR2 is YYNGEE. CDR3 loop: CASSVLGQAHQNEQFF. The CDR3 DNA sequence: TGTGCCAGCAGCGTATTGGGACAGGCCCATCAGAATGAGCAGTTCTTC.

This sequence joins TRBV5-1 and TRBJ2-7, with TRBD2 matching over 7 bases. The CDR3 loop spans 14 amino acids. CDR1 SGHRS and CDR2 YFSETQ come from the germline V gene. With V trimmed by 2 bases and J by 4 bases, 6 bases remained unmatched. The CDR3 coding sequence is TGCGCCAGCAGCTTCAGCGGGGATGGGTACGAGCAGTACTTC. Its translation: CASSFSGDGYEQYF. The variable domain in full, with the rest retrieved from reference TRBV5-1 and TRBJ2-7, is KAGVTQTPRYLIKTRGQQVTLSCSPISGHRSVSWYQQTPGQGLQFLFEYFSETQRNKGNFPGRFSGRQFSNSRSEMNVSTLELGDSALYLCASSFSGDGYEQYFGPGTRLTVT.

The chain links TRBV6-1 to TRBJ2-5, with 10 positions matching TRBD1. The germline V gene encodes CDR1 MNHNS and CDR2 SASEGT. The CDR3 has 17 residues. Trimming took 1 base from V and 4 from J; bases not matched to a gene: 9. The CDR3 here is CASSEGVGTGVRETQYF. Here the CDR3 DNA reads TGTGCCAGCAGTGAAGGGGTAGGGACAGGGGTCAGAGAGACCCAGTACTTC.

J is TRBJ1-5 and V is TRBV19, with 7 positions matching TRBD1. Germline V gene lookup returns CDR1 LNHDA and CDR2 SQIVND (reference sequence). The CDR3 extends over 17 amino acids. Germline trimming cut 7 bases from V and 6 bases from J; bases unmatched to any gene: 18. The CDR3 is CASTSKTRDRAFQPQHF. The CDR3 region has the DNA TGTGCCAGTACCTCCAAGACCCGGGACAGAGCATTTCAGCCCCAGCATTTT. The full variable domain, its missing parts supplied by reference TRBV19 and TRBJ1-5, is DGGITQSPKYLFRKEGQNVTLSCEQNLNHDAMYWYRQDPGQGLRLIYYSQIVNDFQKGDIAEGYSVSREKKESFPLTVTSAQKNPTAFYLCASTSKTRDRAFQPQHFGDGTRLSIL.

The chain joins TRBV5-4 to TRBJ2-3; the D is unclear. The germline CDR1 and CDR2 sequences are SGHNT and YYREEE (reference sequence). The CDR3 sequence is 12 residues long. V shed 4 bases and J shed 4 bases, with 7 bases lying between them. The CDR3 sequence: CASSQVADTQYF. CDR3 in DNA: TGTGCCAGCAGCCAAGTAGCAGATACGCAGTATTTT.